Listed here are 10 T cell receptor beta chains from one sample, sequenced in a study of blood T cell repertoires in COVID-19. Profiled with immunoSEQ multiplex PCR; TCRdb holds only in-frame clones, not every one. The sample contains some 190,000 clones, 80% of which appear only once. The sequenced sample consisted of PBMCs or T cells enriched from blood (not recorded which). All receptors come from a man younger than 40 with acute COVID-19.

This sequence joins TRBV24-1 and TRBJ2-2; maybe TRBD2 (5 bases). Trimming shortened V by 4 bases and J by 6 bases, and 11 bases separated the two germline ends. Germline V gene data show CDR1 as KGHDR and CDR2 as SFDVKD. This CDR3 contains 14 residues. In DNA form, the CDR3 reads TGTGCCACCAGTGAAGATCTAGCCGCCGGGGAGCTGTTTTTT. Encoded protein: CATSEDLAAGELFF.

This clone was seen only once. This chain joins TRBV18 and TRBJ1-3, with D tentatively TRBD1 (5 bases). The germline gives CDR1 KGHSH, CDR2 LQKENI. V was clipped by 1 base and J by 0 bases, with 10 bases between them. This CDR3 is 16 amino acids long. This chain's CDR3 is CASSPLTTVSGNTIYF. The CDR3 region has the DNA TGTGCCAGCTCACCACTTACGACAGTCTCTGGAAACACCATATATTTT.

This rearrangement joins TRBV27 to TRBJ1-4; 9 positions match TRBD1. The junction had 7 bases not matched to a gene; V was cut back by 6 bases and J by 8 bases. The length of the CDR3 is 14 residues. In germline, CDR1 is MNHEY, CDR2 SMNVEV (reference sequence). The CDR3 nucleotides are TGTGCCAGCAGGGCCACAGGGGGCTCCGAAAAACTGTTTTTT. Translating gives CASRATGGSEKLFF.

The V call is TRBV4-2, the J call TRBJ1-1; a possible D gene is TRBD1 (6 bases). Germline CDR1 reads LGHNA; CDR2 reads YNFKEQ. Trimming removed 5 bases at V and 0 bases at J, with 10 bases between. The CDR3 is made up of 14 amino acids. The chain's CDR3 is CASSWGTLNTEAFF. The CDR3, as DNA: TGTGCCAGCAGCTGGGGGACATTGAACACTGAAGCTTTCTTT.

The CDR3 sequence is CASRGSGGAGYF. In DNA form, the CDR3 reads TGTGCCAGCAGAGGTAGCGGGGGGGCTGGGTACTTC. The chain couples TRBV2 to TRBJ2-7; 11 bases map to TRBD2. This CDR3 is 12 amino acids long. V dropped 6 bases and J dropped 12; count of bases not matched to a gene: 7. Germline V gene data show CDR1 as SNHLY and CDR2 as FYNNEI.

J is TRBJ1-5 and V is TRBV28; TRBD1 is a possible D gene (6 bases). Germline V gene data show CDR1 as MDHEN and CDR2 as SYDVKM. CDR3 length equals 15 residues. Trimming cost V 1 base and J 7 bases, with 14 bases left between them. CDR3 residues: CASSLFNSQGQPQHF. Written as DNA, the CDR3 is TGTGCCAGCAGTTTATTTAACAGCCAGGGGCAGCCCCAGCATTTT.

In its sample, this clone was seen once. The CDR3 loop reads CASSFGLLSSYNEQFF. The DNA for the CDR3 is TGCGCCAGCAGCTTCGGACTCCTTAGCTCCTACAATGAGCAGTTCTTC. The chain employs TRBV5-1 and TRBJ2-1; the D gene is possibly TRBD2 (5 bases). The CDR3 has 16 residues. V lost 2 bases and J 0 bases, leaving 12 bases between the germline ends. Germline V CDR1 and CDR2: SGHRS, YFSETQ.

This clone was counted a few times. A junction boundary mismatches the germline segment, possibly from a read error. This rearrangement joins TRBV3-1 (or the pseudogene TRBV3-2) to TRBJ2-3; TRBD2 agrees at 10 bases. Per the germline V gene, CDR1 is LGHDT and CDR2 is YNNKEL (reference sequence). The CDR3 consists of 17 residues. This chain's CDR3 is CASSKDGAGGPKDTQYF. The CDR3 region has the DNA TGTGCCAGCAGCAAAGACGGAGCGGGGGGGCCGAAAGATACGCAGTATTTT.

About this clone itself: The sample has other DNA sequences that encode this CDR3 too. J is TRBJ1-1 and V is TRBV5-1; 7 nucleotides match TRBD1. Germline V gene lookup returns CDR1 SGHRS and CDR2 YFSETQ. The CDR3 loop spans 15 amino acids. Trimming took 0 bases from V and 2 from J; bases not matched to a gene: 4. The CDR3 sequence is CASSLGGTANTEAFF. CDR3 nucleotides: TGCGCCAGCAGCTTGGGAGGGACAGCCAACACTGAAGCTTTCTTT. Based on the CDR3 plus reference TRBV5-1 and TRBJ1-1, the full variable domain is KAGVTQTPRYLIKTRGQQVTLSCSPISGHRSVSWYQQTPGQGLQFLFEYFSETQRNKGNFPGRFSGRQFSNSRSEMNVSTLELGDSALYLCASSLGGTANTEAFFGQGTRLTVV.

This clone was seen just once. V is TRBV5-6 and J is TRBJ1-2; 7 bases are a match to TRBD1. J gave up 6 bases and V 0 bases, and 2 bases lay outside the gene matches. This CDR3 is built from 13 residues. The germline CDR1 and CDR2 sequences are SGHDT and YYEEEE. CDR3 DNA sequence: TGTGCCAGCAGCTTGGGGCAGGGGGATGGCTACACCTTC. It specifies CASSLGQGDGYTF.